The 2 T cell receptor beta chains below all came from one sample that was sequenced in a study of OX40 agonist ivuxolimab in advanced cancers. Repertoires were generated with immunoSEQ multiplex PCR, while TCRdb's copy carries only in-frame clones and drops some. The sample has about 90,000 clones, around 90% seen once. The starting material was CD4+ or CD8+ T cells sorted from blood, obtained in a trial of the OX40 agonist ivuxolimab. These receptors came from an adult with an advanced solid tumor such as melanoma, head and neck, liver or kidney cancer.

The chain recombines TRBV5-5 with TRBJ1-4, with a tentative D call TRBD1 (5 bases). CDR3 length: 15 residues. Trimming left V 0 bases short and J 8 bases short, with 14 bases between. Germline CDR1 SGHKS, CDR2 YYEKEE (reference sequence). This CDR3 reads CASSLAPQQEEKLFF. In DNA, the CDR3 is TGTGCCAGCAGCTTGGCGCCACAACAGGAGGAAAAACTGTTTTTT.

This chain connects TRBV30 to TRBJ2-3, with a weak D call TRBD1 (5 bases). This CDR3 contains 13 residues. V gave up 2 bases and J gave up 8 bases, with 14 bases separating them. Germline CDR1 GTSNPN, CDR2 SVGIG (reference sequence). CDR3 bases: TGTGCCTGGAGTCCAGGGCTCTCTGGTACGCAGTATTTT. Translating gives CAWSPGLSGTQYF.